The rows below give T cell receptor beta chains drawn from one sample of a study of T-cell reconstitution after alpha-beta-depleted transplantation in children. One entry per CDR3 protein results from TCRdb running MiXCR on the PCR reads. The sample lists just under 350,000 distinct CDR3 sequences; 15% to 20% were seen once. The specimen comprised PBMCs, mostly from graft donor cells, sampled 360 days after TCRalphabeta/CD19-depleted stem cell transplant. The receptors originated from a male patient between 2 and 15 years old who had a stem cell transplant for acute lymphoblastic leukemia, so the T cells may come from the graft donor. The CDR3 runs from the conserved cysteine through the conserved F or W. D genes are given only for firm matches. Expanded clones get a size class; other rows say once, few or many, or leave the size out.

d_gene	v_gene	abundance	j_gene	CDR3nt	CDR3aa
-	TRBV5-1	few	TRBJ2-5	TGCGCCAGCAGGGGCCCGGGCGGAGAGACCCAGTACTTC	CASRGPGGETQYF
TRBD1	TRBV2	-	TRBJ1-3	TGTGCCAGCAGTGAATATACAGGGGGAGGAAACACCATATATTTT	CASSEYTGGGNTIYF
-	TRBV5-1	few	TRBJ2-3	TGCGCCAGCAGCTTGGGGTCTTGGGGCAGCACAGATACGCAGTATTTT	CASSLGSWGSTDTQYF
TRBD2	TRBV4-3	few	TRBJ2-1	TGCGCCAGCAGCCTAGGGGCGGGAGAGTCCTACAATGAGCAGTTCTTC	CASSLGAGESYNEQFF
TRBD1	TRBV4-3	-	TRBJ2-7	TGCGCCAGCAGCCAAGCGCAGGGGGCCGCCTACGAGCAGTACTTC	CASSQAQGAAYEQYF
-	TRBV18	-	TRBJ2-6	TGTGCCAGCTCAACAACTGGGACGGGGCCTGGGGCCAACGTCCTGACTTTC	CASSTTGTGPGANVLTF
TRBD1	TRBV4-3	-	TRBJ1-6	TGCGCCAGCAGCCCCGGGGACAGGCGCCAGGATTCACCCCTCCACTTT	CASSPGDRRQDSPLHF
TRBD2	TRBV25-1	many	TRBJ2-7	TGTGCCAGCACCAAAGCGGGGCCCAACGAGCAGTACTTC	CASTKAGPNEQYF
TRBD1	TRBV5-1	once	TRBJ1-1	TGCGCCAGCAGCTTTGGAATGAGGGGGCTGGCTGAAGCTTTCTTT	CASSFGMRGLAEAFF
-	TRBV7-9	few	TRBJ2-5	TGTGCCAGCAGCGCCCGGCCACCGGCGGGAATAAGAGAGACCCAGTACTTC	CASSARPPAGIRETQYF
-	TRBV29-1	many	TRBJ2-1	TGCAGCGTTGACGCCGGGCGGTTTGGCAGGGACTCCTACAATGAGCAGTTCTTC	CSVDAGRFGRDSYNEQFF
-	TRBV30	-	TRBJ2-1	TGTGCCTGGACGCCGGGAGCACAGATCTACAATGAGCAGTTCTTC	CAWTPGAQIYNEQFF
TRBD2	TRBV6-4	few	TRBJ2-3	TGTGCCAGCAGCTTCCTAGCGGGAGCGTCGGATACGCAGTATTTT	CASSFLAGASDTQYF
-	TRBV5-4	few	TRBJ2-2	TGTGCCAGCAGCTTGGTCGGGACACCCTTCGCGAACACCGGGGAGCTGTTTTTT	CASSLVGTPFANTGELFF
TRBD1	TRBV30	-	TRBJ1-3	TGTGCCTGGAGTGGGGGACAGGTCTCTGGAAACACCATATATTTT	CAWSGGQVSGNTIYF
-	TRBV7-2	-	TRBJ1-2	TGTGCCAGCAGCTCCAACAGGATTCATAACTATGGCTACACCTTC	CASSSNRIHNYGYTF
-	TRBV6-5	few	TRBJ2-5	TGTGCCAGCAGTTCTGTATTCGTTAGCCCTCGAGAGACCCAGTACTTC	CASSSVFVSPRETQYF
TRBD2	TRBV12-3/TRBV12-4	few	TRBJ2-3	TGTGCCAGCAGTTTAGTTTGGCGGGAGACAGATACGCAGTATTTT	CASSLVWRETDTQYF
TRBD1	TRBV4-1	few	TRBJ2-5	TGCGCCAGCAGCCAAGATGGGACAGGTGTTATGGAGACCCAGTACTTC	CASSQDGTGVMETQYF
TRBD1	TRBV5-1	-	TRBJ2-7	TGCGCCAGCAGCTTGGCGTGGACAGGGTTAAACGAGCAGTACTTC	CASSLAWTGLNEQYF
-	TRBV5-1	few	TRBJ2-7	TGCGCCAGCAGCTTGAACGGGGCGACCGCCTACGAGCAGTACTTC	CASSLNGATAYEQYF
TRBD1	TRBV12-3/TRBV12-4	-	TRBJ1-2	TGTGCCAGCAGTTTAGTCCGACAGGGCTATGGCTACACCTTC	CASSLVRQGYGYTF
-	TRBV24-1	-	TRBJ2-3	TGTGCCACCAGCAACCGAGATACAGATACGCAGTATTTT	CATSNRDTDTQYF
-	TRBV12-3/TRBV12-4	many	TRBJ2-2	TGTGCCAGCAGTTTTGAGAAGGGGGCGAACACCGGGGAGCTGTTTTTT	CASSFEKGANTGELFF
TRBD2	TRBV4-1	many	TRBJ2-7	TGCGCCAGCAGCCACCTAGCGGGAGAAAGATACGAGCAGTACTTC	CASSHLAGERYEQYF
TRBD1	TRBV18	-	TRBJ2-7	TGTGCCAGCTCACCACCGGACAGGGTGGCGTGGGAGCAGTACTTC	CASSPPDRVAWEQYF
-	TRBV5-1	-	TRBJ2-7	TGCGCCAGCACCGTAGACGCTATTTCCTACGAGCAGTACTTC	CASTVDAISYEQYF
-	TRBV12-3/TRBV12-4	-	TRBJ2-1	TGTGCCAGCAGTACCTGGAGCGAGAACTACAATGAGCAGTTCTTC	CASSTWSENYNEQFF
-	TRBV4-3	few	TRBJ2-3	TGCGCCAGCAGCCAAGACAATACAGATACGCAGTATTTT	CASSQDNTDTQYF
-	TRBV20-1	-	TRBJ1-2	TGCAGTGTTGATGGCTACACCTTC	CSVDGYTF
TRBD1	TRBV6-1	many	TRBJ2-2	TGTGCCAGCAGCCGACAGGGTTGGATCACCGGGGAGCTGTTTTTT	CASSRQGWITGELFF
-	TRBV20-1	many	TRBJ2-7	TGCAGTGCTACAACAGGGATGTCCTACGAGCAGTACTTC	CSATTGMSYEQYF
TRBD2	TRBV4-2	-	TRBJ2-2	TGTGCCAGCGGCCTGGCGGGAGGGCCCCTCACCGGGGAGCTGTTTTTT	CASGLAGGPLTGELFF
TRBD2	TRBV12-3/TRBV12-4	-	TRBJ2-3	TGTGCCAGCAGTTTAGACGGGAGGGGCTCAGATACGCAGTATTTT	CASSLDGRGSDTQYF
-	TRBV28	few	TRBJ1-2	TGTGCCAGCAGTTATGGGGCCCCTAACTATGGCTACACCTTC	CASSYGAPNYGYTF
TRBD2	TRBV11-1	few	TRBJ2-5	TGTGCCAGCAGCCCACCGCCCCACTCGCGGGAGTATCGGGAGACCCAGTACTTC	CASSPPPHSREYRETQYF
-	TRBV4-1	-	TRBJ2-1	TGCGCCAGCAGCCAAGGGAGGGCAACTAGGGGCAATGAGCAGTTCTTC	CASSQGRATRGNEQFF
-	TRBV28	few	TRBJ2-1	TGTGCCAGCAGTTCGACCAGTTCCTCGAGCTCCTACAATGAGCAGTTCTTC	CASSSTSSSSSYNEQFF
-	TRBV24-1	few	TRBJ2-3	TGTGCCACCAGTGATTATGAGGGTACGCAGTATTTT	CATSDYEGTQYF
-	TRBV6-5	-	TRBJ1-3	TGTGCCAGCAGTTATAGACAAGAATTCTACACCATATATTTT	CASSYRQEFYTIYF
TRBD2	TRBV12-3/TRBV12-4	few	TRBJ2-2	TGTGCCAGCAGTTTAGTCGGGAGGGCCCGGGAGCTGTTTTTT	CASSLVGRARELFF
-	TRBV13	few	TRBJ2-7	TGTGCCAGCAGCTTAGACCCCCTCGTGAGCGAGCAGTACTTC	CASSLDPLVSEQYF
-	TRBV12-3/TRBV12-4	few	TRBJ2-3	TGTGCCAGCAGTCCTCTCCCCAGACCTTCTAGCACAGATACGCAGTATTTT	CASSPLPRPSSTDTQYF
-	TRBV5-5	few	TRBJ2-7	TGTGCCAGCAGCTTGCCACCGGGATACTCCTACGAGCAGTACTTC	CASSLPPGYSYEQYF
-	TRBV29-1	few	TRBJ2-7	TGCAGCGTTGACCTCGGGGCAGGGGCCTACGAGCAGTACTTC	CSVDLGAGAYEQYF
-	TRBV9	few	TRBJ2-1	TGTGCCAGCAGCGTGGGTTTAAGGGACAATGAGCAGTTCTTC	CASSVGLRDNEQFF
TRBD1	TRBV28	few	TRBJ1-2	TGTGCCAGCAGTTTAGCGGGACAGGGCTATGGCTACACCTTC	CASSLAGQGYGYTF
-	TRBV28	-	TRBJ2-5	TGTGCCAGCAGGACAGGCTCCCTCGGGGAGACCCAGTACTTC	CASRTGSLGETQYF